These 31 T cell receptor beta chains share one sample of origin, sequenced in a study of cytomegalovirus exposure and HLA in healthy donors. Vbeta (60) and Jbeta (13) primers were used in the PCR. Clones were read by immunoSEQ multiplex PCR, and TCRdb kept only the in-frame ones, dropping some. The sample shows about 140,000 clones, almost 85% of them seen only once. Sample: PBMCs. Receptors were obtained from a woman in her sixties in good health and CMV-seropositive.

This chain links TRBV7-3 with TRBJ2-3; the D gene is possibly TRBD2 (6 bases). The V end lost 3 bases, the J end lost 6 bases, and 10 bases lay between the germline ends. Germline V gene data show CDR1 as SGHTA and CDR2 as FQGTGA. The CDR3 is 13 amino acids. The DNA for the CDR3 is TGTGCCAGCAGCTTCGGAGGGGCGGATACGCAGTATTTT. This sequence encodes CASSFGGADTQYF.

This clone was recorded a few times. This chain joins TRBV23-1 and TRBJ1-3, with D perhaps matching TRBD1 (6 bases). TRBV23-1 is classed as an ORF, of uncertain function. The ends were cut back, 0 bases at V and 1 base at J, with 13 bases in the middle. The CDR3 has 17 residues. This chain's CDR3 is CASSQSYQGLSGNTIYF. DNA of the CDR3: TGCGCCAGCAGTCAATCGTATCAGGGGCTATCTGGAAACACCATATATTTT.

In DNA form, the CDR3 reads TGTGCCAGCAGTTACGGGGGCAGGGAACTGAATGCTTTCTTT. It encodes CASSYGGRELNAFF. The chain has TRBV6-5 and TRBJ1-1; the D gene is possibly TRBD1 (6 bases). CDR3 length: 14 residues. Looked up from germline, CDR1 is MNHEY and CDR2 is SVGAGI. V was pared by 2 bases and J by 11 bases, with 18 bases between.

This sequence joins TRBV28 and TRBJ2-1; 7 positions agree with TRBD2. V was clipped by 3 bases and J by 5 bases; unmatched bases: 13. The CDR3 runs 17 residues. Looked up from germline, CDR1 is MDHEN and CDR2 is SYDVKM. The CDR3 loop reads CASSFPLESGKDNEQFF. CDR3 nucleotides: TGTGCCAGCAGTTTCCCCCTGGAGAGCGGGAAAGACAATGAGCAGTTCTTC. Drawing the rest from reference TRBV28 and TRBJ2-1, the complete variable domain is DVKVTQSSRYLVKRTGEKVFLECVQDMDHENMFWYRQDPGLGLRLIYFSYDVKMKEKGDIPEGYSVSREKKERFSLILESASTNQTSMYLCASSFPLESGKDNEQFFGPGTRLTVL.

The V call is TRBV28, the J call TRBJ2-1, with 8 nucleotides matching TRBD1. V shed 8 bases and J 6 bases; nucleotides not matched to a gene: 9. The CDR3 is 14 residues long. Per germline, CDR1 MDHEN and CDR2 SYDVKM. CDR3 protein: CASSLQGASNEQFF. CDR3 sequence (DNA): TGTGCCAGCTCACTCCAGGGGGCTTCCAATGAGCAGTTCTTC.

This chain joins TRBV15 and TRBJ1-1; D ambiguous. The germline V gene encodes CDR1 LNHNV and CDR2 YYDKDF (reference sequence). Trimming pared 5 bases from V and 11 bases from J, leaving 18 bases between. This CDR3 spans 13 amino acids. CDR3 loop: CATSPNYPGSAFF. Here the CDR3 DNA reads TGTGCCACCAGCCCAAATTACCCAGGCTCGGCTTTCTTT.

This chain uses TRBV25-1 with TRBJ1-1; no reliable D call. The germline V gene encodes CDR1 MGHDK and CDR2 SYGVNS. The CDR3 length is 11 residues. V shed 6 bases and J shed 3 bases, with 5 bases lying between them. DNA for the CDR3: TGTGCCAGCAGACAGTACACTGAAGCTTTCTTT. Amino acid sequence: CASRQYTEAFF.

The CDR3 DNA reads TGTGCCAGCAGCACTGGGACAGGGGATGGAAACACCATATATTTT. Its translation: CASSTGTGDGNTIYF. This chain links TRBV5-4 with TRBJ1-3; 10 bases align to TRBD1. Trimming removed 4 bases from V and 3 bases from J; junction bases left unmatched: 4. Germline assignment: CDR1 SGHNT and CDR2 YYREEE (reference sequence). The length of the CDR3 is 15 residues.

The gene calls are TRBV29-1 and TRBJ2-3; TRBD2 aligns across 11 bases. CDR3 length equals 18 residues. V trimming: 2 bases; J trimming: 2 bases; junction bases outside the gene matches: 12. The germline gives CDR1 SQVTM, CDR2 ANQGSEA. CDR3 protein: CSVELVGGLAAYTDTQYF. DNA for the CDR3: TGCAGCGTTGAATTGGTTGGGGGACTAGCGGCCTACACAGATACGCAGTATTTT.

The chain joins TRBV7-3 to TRBJ2-1, with TRBD2 identical over 10 bases. After removal of 5 bases from V and 2 bases from J, the junction contained 3 bases not matched to a gene. Per the germline V gene, CDR1 is SGHTA and CDR2 is FQGTGA. The CDR3 spans 15 residues. This chain's CDR3 is CASSAGTSAYNEQFF. In DNA form, the CDR3 reads TGTGCCAGCAGCGCAGGGACTAGCGCCTACAATGAGCAGTTCTTC.

The chain carries TRBV6-5 and TRBJ1-2, with D unresolved. The CDR3 has 14 residues. Germline V gene sequence: CDR1 MNHEY, CDR2 SVGAGI. V was pared by 6 bases and J by 4 bases, with 15 bases between. The CDR3 sequence: CASRRMNSLYGYTF. The DNA for the CDR3 is TGTGCCAGCAGGAGGATGAACTCCCTCTATGGCTACACCTTC.

This chain joins TRBV7-3 and TRBJ2-1, with 9 bases aligning to TRBD2. Germline V gene lookup returns CDR1 SGHTA and CDR2 FQGTGA. V lost 5 bases and J lost 3; bases outside the gene matches: 8. There are 16 residues in the CDR3. CDR3 residues: CASSEATSGLYNEQFF. CDR3 bases: TGTGCCAGCAGCGAAGCGACTAGCGGTCTCTACAATGAGCAGTTCTTC.

This clone was observed a handful of times. The gene calls are TRBV6-6 and TRBJ2-7, with 7 bases identical to TRBD2. CDR1 is MNHNY, CDR2 SVGAGI, per germline (reference sequence). The ends lost 2 bases at V and 5 bases at J; junction bases unmatched: 6. The CDR3 is 14 residues long. The CDR3: CASSYSSGYHEQYF. The CDR3 coding sequence is TGTGCCAGCAGTTACAGTAGCGGGTACCACGAGCAGTACTTC.

This clone has just a few counts. The chain combines TRBV11-2 with TRBJ2-2; tentatively, D is TRBD2 (5 bases). Germline V gene data show CDR1 as SGHAT and CDR2 as FQNNGV. V shed 1 base and J shed 6 bases, with 15 bases lying between them. This CDR3 region has 16 residues. The CDR3 sequence: CASSLGGVGVAGELFF. CDR3 coding DNA: TGTGCCAGCAGCTTAGGGGGAGTTGGAGTTGCCGGGGAGCTGTTTTTT.

This rearrangement joins TRBV11-3 to TRBJ2-1, with D possibly TRBD1 on 6 matching bases. This CDR3 region has 15 residues. V lost 2 bases and J 7 bases, leaving 15 bases between the germline ends. Germline CDR1 SGHNT, CDR2 YENEEA. CDR3 DNA: TGTGCCAGCAGCTTAAGACAGGAGCTTAGGAATGAGCAGTTCTTC. Translated, it gives CASSLRQELRNEQFF.

This chain joins TRBV19 and TRBJ2-2, with D hard to call. In germline, CDR1 is LNHDA, CDR2 SQIVND (reference sequence). V was trimmed by 5 bases and J by 3 bases, leaving 7 bases between them. CDR3 length: 13 residues. CDR3 sequence reads: CASSHRDTGELFF. The CDR3 nucleotides are TGTGCCAGTAGTCACCGGGACACCGGGGAGCTGTTTTTT.

This clone has just a few counts. The chain couples TRBV6-5 to TRBJ2-4; 8 bases agree with TRBD1. This CDR3 spans 15 amino acids. In germline, CDR1 is MNHEY, CDR2 SVGAGI. Trimming removed 5 bases from V and 6 bases from J; junction bases left unmatched: 9. CDR3 residues: CASSHPTGAGNIQYF. The CDR3 DNA reads TGTGCCAGCAGTCATCCGACAGGGGCGGGAAACATTCAGTACTTC.

The chain joins TRBV9 to TRBJ1-3, with D possibly TRBD1 on 5 matching bases. Germline V CDR1 and CDR2: SGDLS, YYNGEE. V dropped 3 bases and J dropped 1 base, with 8 bases sitting between them. The CDR3 runs 14 residues. CDR3 DNA: TGTGCCAGCAGCGCGACAGTGTCTGGAAACACCATATATTTT. It translates to CASSATVSGNTIYF.

The chain links TRBV4-1 to TRBJ2-1; D possibly corresponds to TRBD1 (6 bases). With 1 base removed from V and 0 bases from J, the gap between germline ends came to 10 bases. The CDR3 consists of 16 residues. Germline values: CDR1 MGHRA, CDR2 YSYEKL. For the CDR3, the DNA is TGCGCCAGCAGCCAAGGCCAGGGGAGCTCCTACAATGAGCAGTTCTTC. Its translation: CASSQGQGSSYNEQFF.

The J gene is TRBJ1-1, the V gene TRBV28; the D gene is possibly TRBD1 (6 bases). This CDR3 has 12 residues. Trimming stripped 6 bases from V and 9 bases from J, with 14 bases between. CDR1 and CDR2 from the germline V gene are MDHEN and SYDVKM. CDR3: CASSYRDQKAFF. The DNA for the CDR3 is TGTGCCAGCAGCTACAGGGATCAAAAAGCTTTCTTT.

The chain uses TRBV27 and TRBJ2-3; D call uncertain. The V end was cut by 4 bases, the J end by 3 bases, with 14 bases between. Per the germline V gene, CDR1 is MNHEY and CDR2 is SMNVEV (reference sequence). The CDR3 is 15 residues long. CDR3 nucleotide sequence: TGTGCCAGCAGTTCCGGCAGGCTTCTAACAGATACGCAGTATTTT. Its translation is CASSSGRLLTDTQYF.

V is TRBV29-1 and J is TRBJ1-1; no definite D call. This CDR3 comprises 15 residues. The germline gives CDR1 SQVTM, CDR2 ANQGSEA. The V end lost 7 bases, the J end lost 6 bases, and 24 bases lay between the germline ends. The CDR3 protein is CSATPSGGFGSEAFF. CDR3 in DNA: TGCAGCGCCACCCCATCGGGAGGTTTTGGGTCTGAAGCTTTCTTT.

The chain links TRBV30 to TRBJ1-2; no reliable D call. Germline-derived CDR1 and CDR2 are GTSNPN and SVGIG (reference sequence). Trimming took off 0 bases at V and 4 bases at J, with 15 bases between the two ends. The CDR3 has 15 residues. For the CDR3, the DNA is TGTGCCTGGAGTGTACGAAGAGCGGTGAGCTATGGCTACACCTTC. This codes for CAWSVRRAVSYGYTF. The full variable domain, with the rest looked up from reference TRBV30 and TRBJ1-2, is SQTIHQWPATLVQPVGSPLSLECTVEGTSNPNLYWYRQAAGRGLQLLFYSVGIGQISSEVPQNLSASRPQDRQFILSSKKLLLSDSGFYLCAWSVRRAVSYGYTFGSGTRLTVV.

V gene TRBV7-2 combines with J gene TRBJ2-5; 7 positions match TRBD2. The tail of the sequence fits TRBJ2-7 better, so the J call may be wrong. CDR1 and CDR2 (germline): SGHTA, FQGNSA. This CDR3 spans 14 amino acids. The CDR3, as DNA: TGTGCCAGCAGCTTCTTAGCGGGCTCCTACGAGCAGTACTTC. This codes for CASSFLAGSYEQYF.

The chain has TRBV29-1 and TRBJ2-1; TRBD1 matches 7 bases. V shed 5 bases, J shed 0 bases, and the junction held 7 bases outside the gene matches. Germline CDR1 is SQVTM and CDR2 is ANQGSEA. The CDR3 is 15 residues long. CDR3 loop: CSVWGQRSSYNEQFF. The CDR3 DNA reads as TGCAGCGTTTGGGGACAGCGAAGCTCCTACAATGAGCAGTTCTTC.

This chain uses TRBV6-1 with TRBJ1-5, with a possible D match to TRBD1 (5 bases). The CDR3 length is 13 residues. CDR1 and CDR2 (germline): MNHNS, SASEGT. CDR3 amino acids: CASRGYSNQPQHF. The CDR3 nucleotides are TGTGCGAGTCGGGGGTATAGCAATCAGCCCCAGCATTTT.

This clone appeared a few times. V and J are TRBV5-1 and TRBJ1-2, with 9 bases identical to TRBD1. CDR3 length: 16 residues. Germline CDR1 SGHRS, CDR2 YFSETQ. The V gene end was trimmed by 4 bases and the J gene end by 5 bases; junction bases not matched to a gene: 12. As DNA, the CDR3 is TGCGCCAGCAGCCACGAACCGGGACAGGGACGTTATGGCTACACCTTC. It encodes CASSHEPGQGRYGYTF.

The rearrangement joins TRBV18 to TRBJ2-5, with 7 bases that match TRBD1. The CDR3 sequence is 14 residues long. Germline values: CDR1 KGHSH, CDR2 LQKENI. V was clipped by 3 bases and J by 2 bases; unmatched bases: 3. In DNA, the CDR3 is TGTGCCAGCTCACCCGGGACAGCGCAAGAGACCCAGTACTTC. This encodes CASSPGTAQETQYF. The full variable domain, completed using reference TRBV18 and TRBJ2-5, is NAGVMQNPRHLVRRRGQEARLRCSPMKGHSHVYWYRQLPEEGLKFMVYLQKENIIDESGMPKERFSAEFPKEGPSILRIQQVVRGDSAAYFCASSPGTAQETQYFGPGTRLLVL.

The chain couples TRBV5-6 to TRBJ2-5; 14 bases line up with TRBD2. The CDR3 has 16 residues. Trimming cost V 1 base and J 10 bases; bases outside gene matches: 9. Germline CDR1 SGHDT, CDR2 YYEEEE. The CDR3 loop reads CASSLRLAGGPGGQYF. In nucleotides, the CDR3 is TGTGCCAGCAGCTTGAGACTAGCGGGAGGGCCCGGCGGCCAGTACTTC.

The chain has TRBV6-1 and TRBJ2-2; a weak D match, TRBD2 (7 bases). The CDR3 sequence is 16 residues long. Germline CDR1 and CDR2: MNHNS and SASEGT. V was clipped by 1 base and J by 5 bases, with 14 bases between them. CDR3 nucleotide sequence: TGTGCCAGCAGTGAAGTGCGGGGGCAGGGTACCGGGGAGCTGTTTTTT. Amino acids: CASSEVRGQGTGELFF.

This chain links TRBV7-9 with TRBJ1-6; D is ambiguous. The germline gives CDR1 SEHNR, CDR2 FQNEAQ (reference sequence). The CDR3 loop spans 14 amino acids. The V end was cut by 10 bases, the J end by 10 bases, with 20 bases between. The CDR3 coding sequence is TGTGCCACAGCTTGGGTCGCGGCTGCCTCACCCCTCCACTTT. It codes for CATAWVAAASPLHF.